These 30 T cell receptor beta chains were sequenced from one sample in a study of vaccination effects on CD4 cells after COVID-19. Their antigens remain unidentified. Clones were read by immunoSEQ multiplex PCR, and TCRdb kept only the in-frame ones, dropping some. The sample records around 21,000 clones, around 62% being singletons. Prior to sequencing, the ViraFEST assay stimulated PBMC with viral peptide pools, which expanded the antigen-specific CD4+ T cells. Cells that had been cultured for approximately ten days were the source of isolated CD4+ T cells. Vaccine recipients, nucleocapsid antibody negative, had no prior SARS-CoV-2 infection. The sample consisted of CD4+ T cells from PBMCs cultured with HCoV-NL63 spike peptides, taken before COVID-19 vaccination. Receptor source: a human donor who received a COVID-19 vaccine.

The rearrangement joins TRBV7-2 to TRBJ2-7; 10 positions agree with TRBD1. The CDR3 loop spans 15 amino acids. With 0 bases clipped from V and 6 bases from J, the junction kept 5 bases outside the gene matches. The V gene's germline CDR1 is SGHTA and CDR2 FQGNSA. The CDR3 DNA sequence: TGTGCCAGCAGCTTAGCGGGGACAGGGGTAAGCGAGCAGTACTTC. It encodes CASSLAGTGVSEQYF.

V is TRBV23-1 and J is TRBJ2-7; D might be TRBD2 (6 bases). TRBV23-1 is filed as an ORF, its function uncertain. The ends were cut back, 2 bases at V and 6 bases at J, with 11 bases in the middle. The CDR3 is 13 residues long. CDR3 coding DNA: TGCGCCAGCAGTCAACCATCCGGGGGCGAGCAGTACTTC. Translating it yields CASSQPSGGEQYF.

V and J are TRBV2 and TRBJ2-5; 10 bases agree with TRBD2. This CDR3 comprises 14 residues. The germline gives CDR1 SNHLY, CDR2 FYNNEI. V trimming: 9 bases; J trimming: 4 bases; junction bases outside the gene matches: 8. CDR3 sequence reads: CARGATSGSETQYF. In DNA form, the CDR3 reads TGTGCCAGAGGGGCGACTAGCGGGTCAGAGACCCAGTACTTC.

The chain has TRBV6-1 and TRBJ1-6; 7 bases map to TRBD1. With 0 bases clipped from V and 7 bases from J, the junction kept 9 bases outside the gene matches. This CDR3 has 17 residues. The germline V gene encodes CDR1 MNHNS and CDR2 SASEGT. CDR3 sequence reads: CASSEAGGAGGNSPLHF. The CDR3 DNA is TGTGCCAGCAGTGAAGCAGGAGGGGCAGGGGGAAATTCACCCCTCCACTTT.

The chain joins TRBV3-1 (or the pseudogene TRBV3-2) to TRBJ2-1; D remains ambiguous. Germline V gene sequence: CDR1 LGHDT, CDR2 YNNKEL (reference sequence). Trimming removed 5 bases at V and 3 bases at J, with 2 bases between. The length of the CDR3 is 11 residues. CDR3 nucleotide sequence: TGTGCCAGCAGCATCTACAATGAGCAGTTCTTC. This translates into CASSIYNEQFF.

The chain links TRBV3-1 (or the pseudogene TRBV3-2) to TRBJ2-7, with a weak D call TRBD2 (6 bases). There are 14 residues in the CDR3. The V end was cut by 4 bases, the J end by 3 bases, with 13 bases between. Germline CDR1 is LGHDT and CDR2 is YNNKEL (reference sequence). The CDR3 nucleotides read TGTGCCAGCAGCCGAGAGGGCGGGGTCTACGAGCAGTACTTC. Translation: CASSREGGVYEQYF.

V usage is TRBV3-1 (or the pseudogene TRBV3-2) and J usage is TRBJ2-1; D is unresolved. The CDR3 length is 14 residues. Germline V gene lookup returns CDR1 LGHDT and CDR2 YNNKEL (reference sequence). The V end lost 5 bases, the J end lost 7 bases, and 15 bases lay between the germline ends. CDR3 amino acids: CASSSNLNTNEQFF. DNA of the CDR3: TGTGCCAGCAGCAGCAACCTTAACACTAATGAGCAGTTCTTC.

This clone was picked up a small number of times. CDR3 DNA: TGTGCCAGCAGCCAAGGTTTCCAAAATCAGCCCCAGCATTTT. It codes for CASSQGFQNQPQHF. The chain couples TRBV3-1 (or the pseudogene TRBV3-2) to TRBJ1-5; D gene unclear. The germline V and J ends were trimmed by 1 base and 4 bases, with 8 bases remaining between them. Germline V gene data show CDR1 as LGHDT and CDR2 as YNNKEL (reference sequence). The CDR3 consists of 14 residues.

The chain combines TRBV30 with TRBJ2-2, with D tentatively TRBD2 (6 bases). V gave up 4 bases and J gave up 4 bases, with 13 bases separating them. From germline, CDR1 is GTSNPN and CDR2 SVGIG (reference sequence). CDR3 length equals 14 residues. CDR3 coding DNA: TGTGCCTGGACAATCGTGCGGGGCACCGGGGAGCTGTTTTTT. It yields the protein CAWTIVRGTGELFF.

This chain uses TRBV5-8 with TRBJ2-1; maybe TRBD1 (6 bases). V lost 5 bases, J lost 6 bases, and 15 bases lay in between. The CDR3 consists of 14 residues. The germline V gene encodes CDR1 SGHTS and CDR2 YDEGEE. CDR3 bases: TGTGCCAGCAGGAACAGGGCCTCCGGCAATGAGCAGTTCTTC. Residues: CASRNRASGNEQFF. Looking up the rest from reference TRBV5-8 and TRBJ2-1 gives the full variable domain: EAGVTQSPTHLIKTRGQQATLRCSPISGHTSVYWYQQALGLGLQFLLWYDEGEERNRGNFPPRFSGRQFPNYSSELNVNALELEDSALYLCASRNRASGNEQFFGPGTRLTVL.

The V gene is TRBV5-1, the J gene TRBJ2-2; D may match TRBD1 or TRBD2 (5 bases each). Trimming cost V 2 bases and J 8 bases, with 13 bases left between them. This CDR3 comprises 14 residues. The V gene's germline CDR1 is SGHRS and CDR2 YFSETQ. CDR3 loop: CASSLEGQSGELFF. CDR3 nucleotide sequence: TGCGCCAGCAGCTTAGAGGGGCAAAGTGGGGAGCTGTTTTTT.

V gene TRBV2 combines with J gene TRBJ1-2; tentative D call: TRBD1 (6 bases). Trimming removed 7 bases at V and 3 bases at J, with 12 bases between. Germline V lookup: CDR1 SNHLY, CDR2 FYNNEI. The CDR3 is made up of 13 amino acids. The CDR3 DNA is TGTGCCAGCACCGCCCAGGGGCACTATGGCTACACCTTC. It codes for CASTAQGHYGYTF.

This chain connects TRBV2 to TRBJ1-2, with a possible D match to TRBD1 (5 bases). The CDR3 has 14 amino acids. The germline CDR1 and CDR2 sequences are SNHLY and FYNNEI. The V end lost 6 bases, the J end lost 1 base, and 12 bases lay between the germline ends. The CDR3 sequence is CASRTQQVNYGYTF. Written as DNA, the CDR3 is TGTGCCAGCAGAACCCAACAGGTTAACTATGGCTACACCTTC.

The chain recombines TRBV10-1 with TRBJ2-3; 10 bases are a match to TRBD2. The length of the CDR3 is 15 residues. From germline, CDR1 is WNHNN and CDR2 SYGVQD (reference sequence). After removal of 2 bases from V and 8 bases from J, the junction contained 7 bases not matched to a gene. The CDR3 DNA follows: TGCGCCAGCAGTGAGAAGCGGGGGGGCTTAGGTACGCAGTATTTT. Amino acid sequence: CASSEKRGGLGTQYF.

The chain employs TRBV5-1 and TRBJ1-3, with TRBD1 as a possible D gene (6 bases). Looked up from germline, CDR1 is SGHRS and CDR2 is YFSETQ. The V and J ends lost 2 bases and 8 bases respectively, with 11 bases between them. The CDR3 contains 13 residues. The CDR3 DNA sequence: TGCGCCAGCAGCTTCATAGAGGGGGACACCATATATTTT. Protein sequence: CASSFIEGDTIYF.

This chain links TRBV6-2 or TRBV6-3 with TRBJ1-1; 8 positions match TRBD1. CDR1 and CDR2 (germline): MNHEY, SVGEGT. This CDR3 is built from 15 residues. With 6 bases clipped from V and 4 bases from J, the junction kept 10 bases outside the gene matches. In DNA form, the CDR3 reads TGTGCCAGCAGCCCCGTTGGACAGGGACTCACTGAAGCTTTCTTT. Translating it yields CASSPVGQGLTEAFF.

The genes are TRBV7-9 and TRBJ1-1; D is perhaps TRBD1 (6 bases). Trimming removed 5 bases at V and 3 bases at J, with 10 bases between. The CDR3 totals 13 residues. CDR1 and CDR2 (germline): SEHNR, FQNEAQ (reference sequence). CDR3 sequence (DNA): TGTGCCAGCAGCGCTAACAGGGACACTGAAGCTTTCTTT. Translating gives CASSANRDTEAFF.

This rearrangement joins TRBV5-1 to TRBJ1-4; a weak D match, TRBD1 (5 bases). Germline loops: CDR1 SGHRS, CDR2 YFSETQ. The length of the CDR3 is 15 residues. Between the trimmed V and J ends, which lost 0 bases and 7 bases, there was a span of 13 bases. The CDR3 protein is CASSLAVVGGEKLFF. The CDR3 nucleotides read TGCGCCAGCAGCTTGGCAGTCGTCGGGGGTGAAAAACTGTTTTTT. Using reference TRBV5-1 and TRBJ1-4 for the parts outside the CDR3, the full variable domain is KAGVTQTPRYLIKTRGQQVTLSCSPISGHRSVSWYQQTPGQGLQFLFEYFSETQRNKGNFPGRFSGRQFSNSRSEMNVSTLELGDSALYLCASSLAVVGGEKLFFGSGTQLSVL.

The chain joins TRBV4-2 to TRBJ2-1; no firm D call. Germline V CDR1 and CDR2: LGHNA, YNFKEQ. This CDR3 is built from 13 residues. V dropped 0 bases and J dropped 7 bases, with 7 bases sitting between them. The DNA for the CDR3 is TGTGCCAGCAGCCAAGACCCTATTAATGAGCAGTTCTTC. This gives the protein CASSQDPINEQFF.

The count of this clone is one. CDR3 sequence reads: CASSLYRVGQGYYEQYF. CDR3 coding DNA: TGTGCCAGCAGCTTATATCGGGTCGGGCAGGGGTACTACGAGCAGTACTTC. The chain links TRBV7-2 to TRBJ2-7; D possibly corresponds to TRBD1 (6 bases). CDR1 and CDR2 from the germline V gene are SGHTA and FQGNSA. V lost 2 bases, J lost 3 bases, and 20 bases lay in between. The CDR3 sequence is 17 residues long.

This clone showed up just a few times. The CDR3 coding sequence is TGTGCCAGCAGTTTATCGGGTCTCCCAGGGGGCTACGAGCAGTACTTC. Its translation: CASSLSGLPGGYEQYF. The V gene is TRBV27, the J gene TRBJ2-7, with TRBD1 matching 7 bases. V dropped 0 bases and J dropped 3; count of bases not matched to a gene: 8. The CDR3 contains 16 residues. Looked up from germline, CDR1 is MNHEY and CDR2 is SMNVEV (reference sequence).

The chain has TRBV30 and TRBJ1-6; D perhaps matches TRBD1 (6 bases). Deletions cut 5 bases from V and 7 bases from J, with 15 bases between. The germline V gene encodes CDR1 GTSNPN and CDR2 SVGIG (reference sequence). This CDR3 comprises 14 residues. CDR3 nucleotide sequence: TGTGCCTGGGGGAAAACAGGGTGGAATTCACCCCTCCACTTT. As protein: CAWGKTGWNSPLHF.

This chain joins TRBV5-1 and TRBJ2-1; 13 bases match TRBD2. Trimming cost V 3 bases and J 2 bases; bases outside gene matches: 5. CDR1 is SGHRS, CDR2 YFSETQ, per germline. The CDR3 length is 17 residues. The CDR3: CASSSGTSGVPYNEQFF. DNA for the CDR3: TGCGCCAGCAGCTCCGGGACTAGCGGGGTTCCCTACAATGAGCAGTTCTTC.

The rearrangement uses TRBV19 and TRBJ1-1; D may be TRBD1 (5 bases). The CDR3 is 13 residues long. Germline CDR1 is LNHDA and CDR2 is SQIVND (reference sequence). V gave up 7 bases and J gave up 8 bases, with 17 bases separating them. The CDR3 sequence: CASTPRPGLEAFF. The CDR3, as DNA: TGTGCCAGTACCCCGCGGCCGGGACTGGAAGCTTTCTTT. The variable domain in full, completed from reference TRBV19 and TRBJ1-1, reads DGGITQSPKYLFRKEGQNVTLSCEQNLNHDAMYWYRQDPGQGLRLIYYSQIVNDFQKGDIAEGYSVSREKKESFPLTVTSAQKNPTAFYLCASTPRPGLEAFFGQGTRLTVV.

CDR3 bases: TGTGCCAGCACTCGGACAGGGGGCGTGAGTGGCTACACCTTC. Amino acids: CASTRTGGVSGYTF. The chain links TRBV6-5 to TRBJ1-2; 11 nucleotides align to TRBD1. The CDR3 is 14 amino acids. The germline CDR1 and CDR2 sequences are MNHEY and SVGAGI. V lost 7 bases, J lost 7 bases, and 8 bases stayed unmatched.

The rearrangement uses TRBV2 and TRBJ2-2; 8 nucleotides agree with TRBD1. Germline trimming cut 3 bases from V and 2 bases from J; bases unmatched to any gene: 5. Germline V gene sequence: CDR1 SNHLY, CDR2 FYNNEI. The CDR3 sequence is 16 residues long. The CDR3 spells CASSEIGQGNTGELFF. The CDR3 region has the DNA TGTGCCAGCAGTGAGATAGGACAGGGAAACACCGGGGAGCTGTTTTTT.

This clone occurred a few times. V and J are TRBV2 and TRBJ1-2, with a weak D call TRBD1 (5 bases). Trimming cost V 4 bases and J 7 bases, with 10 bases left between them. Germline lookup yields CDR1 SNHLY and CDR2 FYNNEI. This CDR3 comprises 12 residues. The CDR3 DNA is TGTGCCAGCAGTGGGGGGTCGGGTGGCTACACCTTC. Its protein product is CASSGGSGGYTF.

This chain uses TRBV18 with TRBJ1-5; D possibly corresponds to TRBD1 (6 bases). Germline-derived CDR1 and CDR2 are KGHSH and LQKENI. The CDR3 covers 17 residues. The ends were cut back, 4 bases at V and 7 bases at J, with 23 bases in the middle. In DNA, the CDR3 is TGTGCCAGCTCACTCGACAGGACCCTTCGACTTGGGCAGCCCCAGCATTTT. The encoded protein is CASSLDRTLRLGQPQHF.

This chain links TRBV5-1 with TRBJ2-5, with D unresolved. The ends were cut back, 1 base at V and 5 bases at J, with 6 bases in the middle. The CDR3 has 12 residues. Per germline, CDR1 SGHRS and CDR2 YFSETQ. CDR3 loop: CASSLSQETQYF. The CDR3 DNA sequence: TGCGCCAGCAGCTTGTCTCAGGAGACCCAGTACTTC.

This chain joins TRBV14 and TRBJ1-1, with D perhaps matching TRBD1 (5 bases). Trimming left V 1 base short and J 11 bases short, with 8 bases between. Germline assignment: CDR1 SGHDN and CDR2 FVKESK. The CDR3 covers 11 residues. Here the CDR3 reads CASSQAQVAFF. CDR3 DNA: TGTGCCAGCAGCCAAGCACAGGTCGCTTTCTTT.